The 2 T cell receptor beta chains in this list originate from one sample, sequenced in a study of blood T cells in healthy people across ages. Sample-barcoded 5' priming and a J-beta primer mix drove a second PCR of roughly 6 to 12 cycles. TCRdb re-called the 5' RACE reads through MiXCR, storing one row per CDR3 protein. This table has around 870,000 distinct CDR3 sequences, more than 25% appearing once. The sample was blood. These receptors were taken from a woman older than 75 in good health.

This clonotype was counted at least ten times. The chain combines TRBV24-1 with TRBJ2-3; 7 nucleotides match TRBD1. Germline V gives CDR1 KGHDR, CDR2 SFDVKD. Trimming took 0 bases from V and 0 from J; bases not matched to a gene: 5. The CDR3 contains 17 residues. DNA for the CDR3: TGTGCCACCAGTGATTTGGGACAGGAGGCTAGCACAGATACGCAGTATTTT. This translates into CATSDLGQEASTDTQYF.

The chain joins TRBV7-8 to TRBJ1-4; D is possibly TRBD1 (6 bases). The ends were cut back, 5 bases at V and 8 bases at J, with 15 bases in the middle. The CDR3 is 14 amino acids. Per germline, CDR1 SGHVS and CDR2 FQNEAQ. In DNA, the CDR3 is TGTGCCAGCAGCGATACAGGGATGGGGGAAAAACTGTTTTTT. It codes for CASSDTGMGEKLFF.